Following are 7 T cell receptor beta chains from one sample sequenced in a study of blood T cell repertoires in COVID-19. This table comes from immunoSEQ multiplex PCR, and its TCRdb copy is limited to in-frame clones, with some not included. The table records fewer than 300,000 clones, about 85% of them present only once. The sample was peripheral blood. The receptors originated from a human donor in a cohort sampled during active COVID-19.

In nucleotides, the CDR3 is TGTGCCAGCAGTCCGGGACTAGTACCCTACGAGCAGTACTTC. The encoded protein is CASSPGLVPYEQYF. The chain carries TRBV27 and TRBJ2-7; TRBD2 matches 8 bases. The CDR3 is made up of 14 amino acids. V lost 5 bases to trimming and J lost 2 bases; unmatched junction nucleotides: 5. Germline V gives CDR1 MNHEY, CDR2 SMNVEV (reference sequence).

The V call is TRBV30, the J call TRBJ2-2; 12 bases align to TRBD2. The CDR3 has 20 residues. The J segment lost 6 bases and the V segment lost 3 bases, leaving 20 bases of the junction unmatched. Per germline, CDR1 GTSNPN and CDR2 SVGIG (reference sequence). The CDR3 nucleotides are TGTGCCTGGAGCCGACCCGCCGGGCTAGCGGGAGGGAGGAGGCCCGGGGAGCTGTTTTTT. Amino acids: CAWSRPAGLAGGRRPGELFF.

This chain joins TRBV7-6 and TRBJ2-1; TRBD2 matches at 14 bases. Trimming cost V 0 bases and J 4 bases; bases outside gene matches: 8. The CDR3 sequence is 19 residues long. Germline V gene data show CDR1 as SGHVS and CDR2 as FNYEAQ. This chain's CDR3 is CASSLAQTSGRALYNEQFF. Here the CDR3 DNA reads TGTGCCAGCAGCTTAGCTCAGACTAGCGGGAGGGCCCTATACAATGAGCAGTTCTTC.

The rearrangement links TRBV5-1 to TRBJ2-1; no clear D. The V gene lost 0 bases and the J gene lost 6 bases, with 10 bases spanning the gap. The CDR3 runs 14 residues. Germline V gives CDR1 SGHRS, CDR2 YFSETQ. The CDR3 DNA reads TGCGCCAGCAGCTTGGAACTTATTTCCAATGAGCAGTTCTTC. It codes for CASSLELISNEQFF. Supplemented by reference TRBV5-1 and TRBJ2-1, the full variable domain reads KAGVTQTPRYLIKTRGQQVTLSCSPISGHRSVSWYQQTPGQGLQFLFEYFSETQRNKGNFPGRFSGRQFSNSRSEMNVSTLELGDSALYLCASSLELISNEQFFGPGTRLTVL.

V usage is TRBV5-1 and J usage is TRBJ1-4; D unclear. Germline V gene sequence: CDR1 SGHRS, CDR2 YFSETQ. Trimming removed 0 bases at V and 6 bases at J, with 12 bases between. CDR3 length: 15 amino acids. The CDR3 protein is CASSLEGRAYEKLFF. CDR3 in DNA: TGCGCCAGCAGCTTGGAAGGGAGGGCGTATGAAAAACTGTTTTTT.

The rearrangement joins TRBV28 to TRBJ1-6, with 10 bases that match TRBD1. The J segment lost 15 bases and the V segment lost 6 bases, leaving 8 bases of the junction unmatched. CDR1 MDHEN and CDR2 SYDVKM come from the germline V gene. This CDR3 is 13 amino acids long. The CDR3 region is CASSSGQGLILHF. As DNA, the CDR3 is TGTGCCAGCAGCTCGGGACAGGGGCTGATCCTCCACTTT.

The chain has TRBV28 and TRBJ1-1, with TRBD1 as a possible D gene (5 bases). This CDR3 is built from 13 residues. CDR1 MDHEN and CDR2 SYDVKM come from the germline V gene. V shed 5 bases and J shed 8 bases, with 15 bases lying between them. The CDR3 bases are TGTGCCAGCAGTCCCTCGTCCTACAGGGAAGCTTTCTTT. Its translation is CASSPSSYREAFF.